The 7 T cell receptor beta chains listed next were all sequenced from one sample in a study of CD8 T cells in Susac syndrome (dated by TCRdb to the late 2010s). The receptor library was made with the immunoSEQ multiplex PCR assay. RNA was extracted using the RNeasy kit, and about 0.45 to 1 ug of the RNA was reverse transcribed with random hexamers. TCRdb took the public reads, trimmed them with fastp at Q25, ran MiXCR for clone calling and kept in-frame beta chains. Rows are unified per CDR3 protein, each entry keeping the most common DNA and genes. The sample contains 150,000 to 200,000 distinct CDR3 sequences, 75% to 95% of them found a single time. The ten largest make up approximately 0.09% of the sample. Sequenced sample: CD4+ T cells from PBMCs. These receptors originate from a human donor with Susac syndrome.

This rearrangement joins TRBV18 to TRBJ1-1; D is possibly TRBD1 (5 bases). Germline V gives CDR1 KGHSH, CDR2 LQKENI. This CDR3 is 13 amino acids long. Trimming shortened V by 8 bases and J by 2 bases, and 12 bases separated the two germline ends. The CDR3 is CASLGTGNTEAFF. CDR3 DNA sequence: TGTGCCAGCCTAGGGACGGGCAACACTGAAGCTTTCTTT.

The CDR3 region has the DNA TGTGCCAGCAGCTTACCGCAGGGGGCAGGTTCACCCCTCCACTTT. Amino acid sequence: CASSLPQGAGSPLHF. V is TRBV7-9 and J is TRBJ1-6; TRBD1 agrees at 8 bases. V gave up 2 bases and J gave up 9 bases; unmatched junction bases: 6. Germline-derived CDR1 and CDR2 are SEHNR and FQNEAQ (reference sequence). The CDR3 loop spans 15 amino acids.

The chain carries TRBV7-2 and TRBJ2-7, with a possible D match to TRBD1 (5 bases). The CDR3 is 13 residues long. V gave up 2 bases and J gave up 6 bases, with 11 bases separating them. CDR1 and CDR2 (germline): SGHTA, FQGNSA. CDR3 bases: TGTGCCAGCAGCTTAAAAGGGGCCCCCGAGCAGTACTTC. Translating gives CASSLKGAPEQYF.

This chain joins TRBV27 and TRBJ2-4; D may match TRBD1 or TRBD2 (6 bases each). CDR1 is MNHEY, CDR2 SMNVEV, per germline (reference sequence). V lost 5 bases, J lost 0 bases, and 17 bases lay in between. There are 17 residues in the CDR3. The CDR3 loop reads CASSPGGDKLAKNIQYF. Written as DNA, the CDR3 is TGTGCCAGCAGTCCTGGCGGGGACAAACTAGCCAAAAACATTCAGTACTTC.

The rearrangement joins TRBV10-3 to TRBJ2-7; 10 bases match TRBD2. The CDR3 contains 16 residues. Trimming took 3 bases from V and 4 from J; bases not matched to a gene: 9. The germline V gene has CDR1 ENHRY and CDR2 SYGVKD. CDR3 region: CAISDAMASGSYEQYF. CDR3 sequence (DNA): TGTGCCATCAGTGATGCCATGGCTAGCGGGAGTTACGAGCAGTACTTC.

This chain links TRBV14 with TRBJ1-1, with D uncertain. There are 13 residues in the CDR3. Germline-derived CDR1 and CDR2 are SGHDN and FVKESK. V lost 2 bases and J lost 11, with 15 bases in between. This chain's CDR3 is CASSQSGETRAFF. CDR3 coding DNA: TGTGCCAGCAGCCAATCTGGGGAAACTCGGGCTTTCTTT.

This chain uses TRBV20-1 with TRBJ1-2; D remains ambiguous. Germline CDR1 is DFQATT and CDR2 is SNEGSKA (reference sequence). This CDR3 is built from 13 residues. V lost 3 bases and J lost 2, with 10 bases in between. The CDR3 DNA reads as TGCAGTGCTAGTGTGTCTGGAAACTATGGCTACACCTTC. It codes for CSASVSGNYGYTF.